This T cell receptor beta chain is from a study of beta chain features in type 1 diabetes. Findings of the study overall: cDNA-based sequencing might over-represent cells highly expressing TCR.

Reverse transcription of all isolated RNA meant that expressed TCRB transcripts were sequenced. Using immunoSEQ multiplex PCR, the repertoire was profiled, and TCRdb retains in-frame clones only, with some absent. The data show about 150,000 clones, approximately 10% seen once. This clone occurred a few times. Its matching antigen is unknown. This CDR3 contains 14 residues. Per germline, CDR1 LGHNA and CDR2 YNFKEQ. V was trimmed by 0 bases and J by 6 bases, leaving 12 bases between them. The chain recombines TRBV4-2 with TRBJ2-7; weak D call: TRBD2 (6 bases). The receptor comes from a man aged 18 to 35 in good health. The sample consisted of central memory CD4+ T cells from blood. The CDR3 protein is CASSQEPAGGEQYF. CDR3 in DNA: TGTGCCAGCAGCCAAGAACCGGCCGGGGGCGAGCAGTACTTC.